What follows is one TCR beta chain and its context. The target of this receptor is not known. Per-base quality was not reported, and no clone a single base away is much larger than it. The CDR3 has 16 amino acids, counting the end cysteine and phenylalanine. Only the CDR3 DNA is retained, 48 bases long and in frame from the first base. Trimming accounts for 6 bases at V and 0 bases at J, while the number of junction bases matched to no gene is 11. Reading the germline V gene gives CDR1 SGDLS and CDR2 YYNGEE. TCRbeta CDR3 regions were amplified from genomic DNA by means of the immunoSEQ Assay, a bias-controlled multiplex PCR. Processing in the source paper ran as follows. The number of nucleated cells in each sample was estimated from the amplification of reference gene primers within the assay. Sequence reads were collapsed and filtered to measure the absolute abundance of every unique TCRbeta CDR3 rearrangement. For each sample, productive Simpson clonality was calculated as the square root of Simpson's diversity index over productive rearrangements. Here the immuneACCESS table is served through TCRdb, limited to in-frame sequences with V and J called. Missing clones are a known gap in these copies; in checked studies unresolved V genes cover under half, and the rest lacks a known reason. Clone size and V and J calls were adopted from that table, with D and trimming inferred from the DNA. The sample table holds 240,000 or so clones, of which around 83% were seen once. Clones ranked in the top ten supply 3.4% of the sample.

This specimen belongs to a study of blood T cell repertoires in COVID-19 (dated by TCRdb to 2019 to 2021). Concerning the study at large: Collaborator samples came from the United States, Italy and Spain and covered acute and convalescent phases of COVID-19. The prospective study material was composed of cDNA or gDNA derived from T cells, B-cell-depleted T cells, or PBMCs. Deeply sampled blood TCRbeta repertoires from subjects exposed to, actively infected with, or recovered from COVID-19 were included in the dataset. The repertoires were released in a freely available public database meant as a resource for research on the immune response to SARS-CoV-2. Samples came from the ongoing ImmuneRACE study (first 160 participants) plus 1,254 subjects from 6 global collaborators. Nearly every sample came with metadata listing a de-identified subject ID, COVID-19 status, age in years and sex. Where available, HLA class I and class II types were taken from metadata supplied by the sample provider and were not determined by assay-based typing.

Results the study describes overall, beyond this receptor: The quantity of clinical and demographic metadata differed by source and by participant and was supplied without curation.

The collaborating institutions used their own protocols to collect whole blood in K2EDTA tubes. For TCRbeta analysis, collaborators shipped samples in one of three forms: frozen whole blood, isolated PBMCs, or DNA extracted from either of those sample types. The source material was peripheral blood. The rearranged chain carries TRBV9 and TRBJ1-2; TRBD1 agrees with 7 junctional bases. This receptor was identified in a woman younger than 30 with acute or convalescent COVID-19. The CDR3 protein sequence reads: CASTKRGDRTNYGYTF. The DNA is TGTGCCAGCACCAAAAGGGGGGACAGAACTAACTATGGCTACACCTTC. The CDR3, completed at both ends by the reference TRBV9 and TRBJ1-2 genes, gives the full variable domain DSGVTQTPKHLITATGQRVTLRCSPRSGDLSVYWYQQSLDQGLQFLIQYYNGEERAKGNILERFSAQQFPDLHSELNLSSLELGDSALYFCASTKRGDRTNYGYTFGSGTRLTVV.